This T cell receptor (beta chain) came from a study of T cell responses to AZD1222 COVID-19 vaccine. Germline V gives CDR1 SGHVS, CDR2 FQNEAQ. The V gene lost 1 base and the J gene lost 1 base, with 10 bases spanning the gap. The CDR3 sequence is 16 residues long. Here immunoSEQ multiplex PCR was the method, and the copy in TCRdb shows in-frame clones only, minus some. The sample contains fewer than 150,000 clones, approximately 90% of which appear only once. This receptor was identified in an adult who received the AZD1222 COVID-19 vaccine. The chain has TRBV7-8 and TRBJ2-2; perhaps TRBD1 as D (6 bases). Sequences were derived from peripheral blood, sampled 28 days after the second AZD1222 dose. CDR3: CASSLGTAMNTGELFF. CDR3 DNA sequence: TGTGCCAGCAGCTTAGGGACAGCGATGAACACCGGGGAGCTGTTTTTT.